The entry that follows covers one T cell receptor (beta chain) sequence. Genomic DNA served as template for TCR beta VDJ and CDR3 profiling. Using its own MiXCR run on the reads, TCRdb lists one record per CDR3 protein. The sample holds about 150,000 distinct CDR3 sequences, about 54% seen once. Patients picked for sequencing had shown CD8+CD57+ cell expansion detected by flow cytometry. The diagnosis in all patients was severe acquired aplastic anemia. CDR1 is GTSNPN, CDR2 SVGIG, per germline (reference sequence). The CDR3 has 12 residues. Deletions cut 0 bases from V and 4 bases from J, with 6 bases between. The data derive from a study of CD8+CD57+ T cells in acquired aplastic anemia. Across the study: When averaged, DNA from sorted CD4+ and CD8+ cells came to approximately 3 ug.

This sequence originates from a human donor with aplastic anemia. The sample consisted of sorted CD4+, CD8+, or CD8+CD57+ T cells (not recorded which) from PBMCs. The chain recombines TRBV30 with TRBJ1-1; no reliable D call. The CDR3, as DNA: TGTGCCTGGAGTGTTTTGAGCACTGAAGCTTTCTTT. Its translation is CAWSVLSTEAFF. Using reference TRBV30 and TRBJ1-1 for the parts outside the CDR3, the full variable domain is SQTIHQWPATLVQPVGSPLSLECTVEGTSNPNLYWYRQAAGRGLQLLFYSVGIGQISSEVPQNLSASRPQDRQFILSSKKLLLSDSGFYLCAWSVLSTEAFFGQGTRLTVV.